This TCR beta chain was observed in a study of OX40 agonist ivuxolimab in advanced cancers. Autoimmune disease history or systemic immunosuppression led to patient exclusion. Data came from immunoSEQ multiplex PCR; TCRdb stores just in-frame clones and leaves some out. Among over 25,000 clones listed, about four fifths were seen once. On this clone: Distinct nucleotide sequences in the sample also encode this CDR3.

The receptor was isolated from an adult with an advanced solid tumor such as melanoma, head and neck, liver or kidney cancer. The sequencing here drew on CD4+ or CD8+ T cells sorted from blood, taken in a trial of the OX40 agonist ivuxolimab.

The CDR3 DNA reads as TGTGCCAGCAGTTACCGGGACAGGGGTTTCTATGGCTACACCTTC. It yields the protein CASSYRDRGFYGYTF. J is TRBJ1-2 and V is TRBV6-5; the match to TRBD1 covers 10 bases. This CDR3 is 15 amino acids long. V lost 2 bases and J lost 4; bases outside the gene matches: 4. Germline V gene lookup returns CDR1 MNHEY and CDR2 SVGAGI.